Below, 16 T cell receptor beta chains from the same sample are listed, as sequenced in a study of radiotherapy plus CTLA-4 blockade in lung cancer. The assay was immunoSEQ multiplex PCR, and TCRdb's table has in-frame clones only and misses some. Of about 62,000 clones in the sample, around 76% are singletons; the top ten hold 2.5% to 3%. This specimen was peripheral blood, taken from a patient treated with radiotherapy plus ipilimumab. These receptors originate from a human donor with non-small cell lung cancer who had a complete response to radiotherapy plus ipilimumab.

This rearrangement joins TRBV6-1 to TRBJ1-4; 10 bases line up with TRBD1. The CDR3 loop spans 17 amino acids. V lost 4 bases to trimming and J lost 2 bases; unmatched junction nucleotides: 7. Germline lookup yields CDR1 MNHNS and CDR2 SASEGT. CDR3 in amino acids: CASSVRDRGGTNEKLFF. The CDR3 DNA reads TGTGCCAGCAGTGTCCGGGACAGGGGAGGTACTAATGAAAAACTGTTTTTT.

The chain combines TRBV28 with TRBJ1-3; D not resolved. Germline lookup yields CDR1 MDHEN and CDR2 SYDVKM. Trimming shortened V by 2 bases and J by 0 bases, and 8 bases separated the two germline ends. The CDR3 has 15 amino acids. The DNA of the CDR3 is TGTGCCAGCAGTTTAGCCGACAACTCTGGAAACACCATATATTTT. This sequence encodes CASSLADNSGNTIYF. Filled out from reference TRBV28 and TRBJ1-3, the complete variable domain reads DVKVTQSSRYLVKRTGEKVFLECVQDMDHENMFWYRQDPGLGLRLIYFSYDVKMKEKGDIPEGYSVSREKKERFSLILESASTNQTSMYLCASSLADNSGNTIYFGEGSWLTVV.

V usage is TRBV5-4 and J usage is TRBJ2-7; D is possibly TRBD2 (6 bases). This CDR3 comprises 15 residues. Germline CDR1 is SGHNT and CDR2 is YYREEE (reference sequence). V was trimmed by 4 bases and J by 6 bases, leaving 20 bases between them. The CDR3 DNA reads as TGTGCCAGCAGCGACCGGGACTCCCGGAGGGGCGAGCAGTACTTC. Translation: CASSDRDSRRGEQYF.

In its sample, this clone was seen once. The CDR3 reads CASSSGGPYSNQPQHF. The CDR3 DNA reads TGTGCCAGCAGTTCAGGGGGCCCCTATAGCAATCAGCCCCAGCATTTT. The J gene is TRBJ1-5, the V gene TRBV28; 8 positions match TRBD1. Losses at the gene ends were 4 bases for V and 0 bases for J; bases not matched to a gene: 5. This CDR3 contains 16 residues. The germline V gene encodes CDR1 MDHEN and CDR2 SYDVKM. The full variable domain, in which reference TRBV28 and TRBJ1-5 provide the parts outside the CDR3, is DVKVTQSSRYLVKRTGEKVFLECVQDMDHENMFWYRQDPGLGLRLIYFSYDVKMKEKGDIPEGYSVSREKKERFSLILESASTNQTSMYLCASSSGGPYSNQPQHFGDGTRLSIL.

The chain couples TRBV4-3 to TRBJ2-4, with 10 bases identical to TRBD1. The germline CDR1 and CDR2 sequences are LGHNA and YSLEER. With 3 bases clipped from V and 6 bases from J, the junction kept 8 bases outside the gene matches. The CDR3 runs to 16 residues. CDR3 sequence reads: CASSHAGTGERNIQYF. The CDR3 region has the DNA TGCGCCAGCAGCCACGCCGGGACAGGGGAGCGAAACATTCAGTACTTC.

This clone was picked up one time. The rearrangement uses TRBV28 and TRBJ2-7, with 10 positions matching TRBD2. Germline loops: CDR1 MDHEN, CDR2 SYDVKM. This CDR3 contains 13 residues. The V gene end was trimmed by 6 bases and the J gene end by 6 bases; junction bases not matched to a gene: 5. The CDR3 sequence: CASSPSGRAEQYF. Here the CDR3 DNA reads TGTGCCAGCAGCCCAAGCGGGAGGGCCGAGCAGTACTTC.

The rearrangement joins TRBV9 to TRBJ2-7, with 8 bases aligning to TRBD2. This CDR3 comprises 16 residues. V lost 1 base, J lost 7 bases, and 13 bases stayed unmatched. CDR1 SGDLS and CDR2 YYNGEE come from the germline V gene. Here the CDR3 DNA reads TGTGCCAGCAGCGTAACCGGGAGGGCTCAGTTGGGGGAGCAGTACTTC. Translating gives CASSVTGRAQLGEQYF. Full variable domain (outside the CDR3, taken from reference TRBV9 and TRBJ2-7): DSGVTQTPKHLITATGQRVTLRCSPRSGDLSVYWYQQSLDQGLQFLIQYYNGEERAKGNILERFSAQQFPDLHSELNLSSLELGDSALYFCASSVTGRAQLGEQYFGPGTRLTVT.

V usage is TRBV2 and J usage is TRBJ1-4; tentatively, D is TRBD1 (6 bases). The CDR3 is made up of 15 amino acids. Trimming left V 4 bases short and J 2 bases short, with 11 bases between. Looked up from germline, CDR1 is SNHLY and CDR2 is FYNNEI. The CDR3, as DNA: TGTGCCAGCAGTGTACAGGGTTCGACTAATGAAAAACTGTTTTTT. Translating gives CASSVQGSTNEKLFF.

The chain joins TRBV27 to TRBJ1-5, with TRBD1 matching over 10 bases. Looked up from germline, CDR1 is MNHEY and CDR2 is SMNVEV (reference sequence). This CDR3 is built from 17 residues. Unmatched junction bases numbered 9, after V lost 5 bases and J lost 2 bases. The CDR3 DNA sequence: TGTGCCAGCAGTCCGGGACAGGGGAAGAAGGGCAATCAGCCCCAGCATTTT. This translates into CASSPGQGKKGNQPQHF.

This clone was seen a handful of times. This rearrangement joins TRBV6-6 to TRBJ1-3; D is unclear. The V gene lost 6 bases and the J gene lost 1 base, with 10 bases spanning the gap. The CDR3 spans 14 residues. The V gene's germline CDR1 is MNHNY and CDR2 SVGAGI (reference sequence). CDR3 amino acids: CASRASLSGNTIYF. CDR3 sequence (DNA): TGTGCCAGCAGGGCCTCGCTTTCTGGAAACACCATATATTTT.

This clone was counted a few times. The V call is TRBV7-6, the J call TRBJ1-1; 9 nucleotides agree with TRBD1. J was trimmed by 4 bases and V by 2 bases; bases with no gene match: 11. CDR1 SGHVS and CDR2 FNYEAQ come from the germline V gene. This CDR3 is built from 17 residues. The CDR3: CASSLYPPGTGTTEAFF. The CDR3, as DNA: TGTGCCAGCAGCTTATACCCCCCCGGGACAGGGACCACTGAAGCTTTCTTT.

V is TRBV4-1 and J is TRBJ2-1; tentatively, D is TRBD2 (5 bases). In germline, CDR1 is MGHRA, CDR2 YSYEKL. The CDR3 runs 14 residues. The germline V and J ends were trimmed by 0 bases and 9 bases, with 12 bases remaining between them. The CDR3 protein is CASSQEWTAGEQFF. CDR3 DNA sequence: TGCGCCAGCAGCCAAGAGTGGACCGCGGGTGAGCAGTTCTTC.

The chain couples TRBV9 to TRBJ2-5, with 7 bases matching TRBD2. Germline V CDR1 and CDR2: SGDLS, YYNGEE. The CDR3 spans 15 residues. Trimming cost V 0 bases and J 4 bases; bases outside gene matches: 6. DNA for the CDR3: TGTGCCAGCAGCGTAGGGGGCAGGGAGGGAGAGACCCAGTACTTC. It codes for CASSVGGREGETQYF.

This clone was found a few times. This chain connects TRBV9 to TRBJ2-1; 9 nucleotides align to TRBD1. From germline, CDR1 is SGDLS and CDR2 YYNGEE. V lost 3 bases to trimming and J lost 4 bases; unmatched junction nucleotides: 8. The CDR3 length is 16 residues. The CDR3 coding sequence is TGTGCCAGCAGCGGATCCGGGACAGGGATTTACAATGAGCAGTTCTTC. It translates to CASSGSGTGIYNEQFF.

The genes are TRBV28 and TRBJ1-2; TRBD1 matches 11 bases. V lost 8 bases and J lost 1; bases outside the gene matches: 6. CDR1 and CDR2 (germline): MDHEN, SYDVKM. There are 15 residues in the CDR3. This CDR3 reads CASGTGGTGNYGYTF. The CDR3 DNA follows: TGTGCCAGCGGGACAGGGGGAACTGGTAACTATGGCTACACCTTC.

CDR3 sequence reads: CASSWGHNEQFF. DNA of the CDR3: TGTGCCAGCAGCTGGGGCCACAATGAGCAGTTCTTC. The chain uses TRBV2 and TRBJ2-1, with D possibly matching TRBD1 (5 bases). V was clipped by 6 bases and J by 5 bases, with 8 bases between them. Germline V lookup: CDR1 SNHLY, CDR2 FYNNEI. This CDR3 is built from 12 residues.